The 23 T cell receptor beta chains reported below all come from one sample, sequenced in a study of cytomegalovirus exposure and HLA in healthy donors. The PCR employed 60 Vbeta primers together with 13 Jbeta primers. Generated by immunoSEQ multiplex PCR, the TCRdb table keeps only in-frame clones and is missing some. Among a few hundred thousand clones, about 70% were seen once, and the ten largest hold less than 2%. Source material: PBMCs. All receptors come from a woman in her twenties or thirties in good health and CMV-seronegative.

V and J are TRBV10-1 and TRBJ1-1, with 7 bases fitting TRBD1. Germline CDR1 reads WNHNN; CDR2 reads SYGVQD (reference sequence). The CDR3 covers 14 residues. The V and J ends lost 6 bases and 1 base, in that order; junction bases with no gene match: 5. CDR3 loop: CASSPGTANTEAFF. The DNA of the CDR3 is TGCGCCAGCAGCCCCGGGACAGCGAACACTGAAGCTTTCTTT.

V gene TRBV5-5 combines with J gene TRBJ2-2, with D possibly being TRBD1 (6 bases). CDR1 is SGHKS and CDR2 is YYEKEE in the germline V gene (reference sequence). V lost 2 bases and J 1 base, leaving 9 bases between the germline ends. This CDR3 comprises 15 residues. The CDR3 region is CASSLEDRNTGELFF. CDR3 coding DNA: TGTGCCAGCAGCTTAGAGGACAGGAACACCGGGGAGCTGTTTTTT.

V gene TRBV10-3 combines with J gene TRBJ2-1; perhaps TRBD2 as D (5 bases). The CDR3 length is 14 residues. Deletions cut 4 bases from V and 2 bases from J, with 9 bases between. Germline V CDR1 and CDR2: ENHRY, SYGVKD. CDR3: CAISGTLTYNEQFF. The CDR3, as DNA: TGTGCCATCAGTGGGACTCTTACCTACAATGAGCAGTTCTTC.

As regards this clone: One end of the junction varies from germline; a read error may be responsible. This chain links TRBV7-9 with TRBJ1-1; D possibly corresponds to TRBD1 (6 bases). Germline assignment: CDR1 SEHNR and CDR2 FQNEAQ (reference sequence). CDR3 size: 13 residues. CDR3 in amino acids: CSSSVEGGTEAFF. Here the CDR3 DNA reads TGTTCCAGCAGCGTCGAAGGGGGCACTGAAGCTTTCTTT.

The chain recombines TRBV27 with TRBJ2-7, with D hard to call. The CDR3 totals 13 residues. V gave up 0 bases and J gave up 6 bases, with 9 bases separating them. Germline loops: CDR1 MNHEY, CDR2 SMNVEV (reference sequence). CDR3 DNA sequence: TGTGCCAGCAGTTTATCGATGGGCAGCGAGCAGTACTTC. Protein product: CASSLSMGSEQYF.

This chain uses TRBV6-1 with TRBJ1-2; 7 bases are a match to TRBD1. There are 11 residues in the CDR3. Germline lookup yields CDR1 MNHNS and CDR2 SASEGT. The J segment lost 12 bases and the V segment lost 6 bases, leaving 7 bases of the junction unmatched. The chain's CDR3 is CASSPTGVNTF. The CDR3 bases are TGTGCCAGCAGCCCCACAGGGGTCAACACCTTC.

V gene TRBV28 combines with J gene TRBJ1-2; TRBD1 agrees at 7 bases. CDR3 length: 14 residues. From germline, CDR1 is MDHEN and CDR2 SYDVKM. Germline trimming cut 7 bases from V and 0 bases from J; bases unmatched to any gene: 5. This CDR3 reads CASTWTGANYGYTF. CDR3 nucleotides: TGTGCCAGCACCTGGACAGGTGCTAACTATGGCTACACCTTC.

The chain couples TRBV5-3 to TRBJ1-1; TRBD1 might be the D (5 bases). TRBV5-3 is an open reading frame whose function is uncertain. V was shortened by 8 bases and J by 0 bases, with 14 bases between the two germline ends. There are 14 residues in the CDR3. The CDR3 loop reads CASRKQGMNTEAFF. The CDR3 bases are TGTGCCAGCAGAAAGCAGGGCATGAACACTGAAGCTTTCTTT.

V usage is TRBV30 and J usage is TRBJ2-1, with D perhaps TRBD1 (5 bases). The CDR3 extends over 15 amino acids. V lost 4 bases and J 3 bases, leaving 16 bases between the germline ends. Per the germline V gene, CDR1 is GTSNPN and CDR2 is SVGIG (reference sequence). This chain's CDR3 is CAWNTQGSDYNEQFF. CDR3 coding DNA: TGTGCCTGGAACACTCAGGGCTCCGACTACAATGAGCAGTTCTTC.

The CDR3 spells CASGGGGPTF. DNA for the CDR3: TGTGCCAGCGGGGGCGGGGGCCCCACCTTC. V gene TRBV6-5 combines with J gene TRBJ1-2; possibly TRBD1 for D (6 bases). The CDR3 sequence is 10 residues long. The ends were cut back, 8 bases at V and 13 bases at J, with 14 bases in the middle. The germline CDR1 and CDR2 sequences are MNHEY and SVGAGI.

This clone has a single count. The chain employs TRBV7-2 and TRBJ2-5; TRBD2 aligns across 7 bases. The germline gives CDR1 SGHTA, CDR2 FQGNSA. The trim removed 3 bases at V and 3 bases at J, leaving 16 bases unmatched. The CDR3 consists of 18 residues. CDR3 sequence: CASSFPKWSAGDEETQYF. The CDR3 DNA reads TGTGCCAGCAGCTTCCCGAAGTGGTCTGCGGGGGACGAAGAGACCCAGTACTTC.

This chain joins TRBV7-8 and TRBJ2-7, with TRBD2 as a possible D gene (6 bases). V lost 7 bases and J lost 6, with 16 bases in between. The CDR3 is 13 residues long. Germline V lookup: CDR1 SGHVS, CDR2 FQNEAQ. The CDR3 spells CASTLGGVAEQYF. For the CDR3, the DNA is TGTGCCAGCACCCTGGGAGGAGTCGCCGAGCAGTACTTC.

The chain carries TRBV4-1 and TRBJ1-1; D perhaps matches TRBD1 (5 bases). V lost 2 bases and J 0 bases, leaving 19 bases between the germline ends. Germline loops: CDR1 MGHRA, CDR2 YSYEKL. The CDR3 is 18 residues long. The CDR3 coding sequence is TGCGCCAGCAGCCAACCGGACAAAATCGGCCGAATGAACACTGAAGCTTTCTTT. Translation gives CASSQPDKIGRMNTEAFF.

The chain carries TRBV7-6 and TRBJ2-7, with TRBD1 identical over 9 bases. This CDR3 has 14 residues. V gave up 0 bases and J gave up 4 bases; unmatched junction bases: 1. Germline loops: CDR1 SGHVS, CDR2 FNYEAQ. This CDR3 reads CASSLADRGYEQYF. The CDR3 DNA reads TGTGCCAGCAGCTTAGCAGACAGGGGGTACGAGCAGTACTTC.

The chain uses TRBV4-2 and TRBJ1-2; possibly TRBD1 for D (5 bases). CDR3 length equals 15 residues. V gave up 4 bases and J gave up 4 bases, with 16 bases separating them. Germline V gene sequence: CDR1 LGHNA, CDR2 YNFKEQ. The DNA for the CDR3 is TGTGCCAGCAGCCCCCCCGCCCAGGGCTCCTATGGCTACACCTTC. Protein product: CASSPPAQGSYGYTF.

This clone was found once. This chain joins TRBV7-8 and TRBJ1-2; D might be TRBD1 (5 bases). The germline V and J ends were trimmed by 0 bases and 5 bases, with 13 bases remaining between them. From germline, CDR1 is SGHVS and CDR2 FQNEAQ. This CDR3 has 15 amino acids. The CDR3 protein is CASSLAPGSGYGYTF. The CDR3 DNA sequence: TGTGCCAGCAGCTTAGCGCCAGGGTCAGGGTATGGCTACACCTTC. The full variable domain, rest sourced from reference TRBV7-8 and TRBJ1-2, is GAGVSQSPRYKVAKRGQDVALRCDPISGHVSLFWYQQALGQGPEFLTYFQNEAQLDKSGLPSDRFFAERPEGSVSTLKIQRTQQEDSAVYLCASSLAPGSGYGYTFGSGTRLTVV.

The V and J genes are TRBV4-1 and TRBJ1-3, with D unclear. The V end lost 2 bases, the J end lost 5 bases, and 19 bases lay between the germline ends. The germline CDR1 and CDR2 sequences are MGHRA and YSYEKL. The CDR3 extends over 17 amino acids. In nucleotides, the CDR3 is TGCGCCAGCAGCCAAAATTCGTGGGCGCCAAAAAGAAACACCATATATTTT. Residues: CASSQNSWAPKRNTIYF.

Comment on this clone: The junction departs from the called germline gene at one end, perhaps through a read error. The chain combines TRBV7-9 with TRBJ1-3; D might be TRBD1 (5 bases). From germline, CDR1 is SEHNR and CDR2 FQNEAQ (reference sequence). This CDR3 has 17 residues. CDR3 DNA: TGTGGCAGCCAGAAGGTGGGGCCGATTGGAGCTGGAAACACCATATATTTT. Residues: CGSQKVGPIGAGNTIYF.

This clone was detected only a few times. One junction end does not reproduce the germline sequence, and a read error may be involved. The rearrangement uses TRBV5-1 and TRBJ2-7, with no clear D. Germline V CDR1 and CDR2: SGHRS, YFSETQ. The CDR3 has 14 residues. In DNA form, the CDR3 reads TGCGCCCGCAGCTTGGCAGGTACCTCCTACGAGCAGTACTTC. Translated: CARSLAGTSYEQYF.

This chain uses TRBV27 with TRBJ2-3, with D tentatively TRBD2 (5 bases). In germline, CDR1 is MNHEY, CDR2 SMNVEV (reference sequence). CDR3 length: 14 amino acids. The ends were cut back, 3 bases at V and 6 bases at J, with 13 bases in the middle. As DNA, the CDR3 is TGTGCCAGCAGTTTTGGGGTATTAGCGGATACGCAGTATTTT. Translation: CASSFGVLADTQYF.

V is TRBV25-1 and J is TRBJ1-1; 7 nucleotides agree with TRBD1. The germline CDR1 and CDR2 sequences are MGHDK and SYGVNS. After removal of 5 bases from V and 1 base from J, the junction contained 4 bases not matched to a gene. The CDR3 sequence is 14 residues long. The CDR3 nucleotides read TGTGCCAGCAGTCAACAGGGGTGGAACACTGAAGCTTTCTTT. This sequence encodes CASSQQGWNTEAFF.

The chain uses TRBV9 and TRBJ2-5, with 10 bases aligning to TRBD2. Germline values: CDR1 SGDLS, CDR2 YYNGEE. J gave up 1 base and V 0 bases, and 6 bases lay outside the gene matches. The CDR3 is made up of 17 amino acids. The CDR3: CASSVGALAGIQETQYF. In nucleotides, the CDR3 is TGTGCCAGCAGCGTAGGGGCACTAGCGGGAATCCAAGAGACCCAGTACTTC.

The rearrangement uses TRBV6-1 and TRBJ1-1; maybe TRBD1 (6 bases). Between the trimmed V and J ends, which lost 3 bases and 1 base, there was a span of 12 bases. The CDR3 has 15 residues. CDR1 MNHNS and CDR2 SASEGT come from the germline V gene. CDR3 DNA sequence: TGTGCCAGCAGTGATGCAGGGGCGGCGAACACTGAAGCTTTCTTT. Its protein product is CASSDAGAANTEAFF.